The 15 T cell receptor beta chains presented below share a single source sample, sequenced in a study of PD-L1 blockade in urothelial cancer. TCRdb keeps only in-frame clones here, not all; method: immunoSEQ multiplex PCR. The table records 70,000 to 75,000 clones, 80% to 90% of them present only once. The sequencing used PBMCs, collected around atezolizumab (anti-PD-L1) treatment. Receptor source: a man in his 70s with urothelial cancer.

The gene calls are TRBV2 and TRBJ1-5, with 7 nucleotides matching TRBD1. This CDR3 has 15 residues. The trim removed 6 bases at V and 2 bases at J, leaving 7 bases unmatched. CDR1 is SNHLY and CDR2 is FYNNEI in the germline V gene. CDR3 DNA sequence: TGTGCCAGCAGGACGACAGGGAGAGGCAATCAGCCCCAGCATTTT. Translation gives CASRTTGRGNQPQHF. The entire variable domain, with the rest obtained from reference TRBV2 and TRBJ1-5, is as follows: EPEVTQTPSHQVTQMGQEVILRCVPISNHLYFYWYRQILGQKVEFLVSFYNNEISEKSEIFDDQFSVERPDGSNFTLKIRSTKLEDSAMYFCASRTTGRGNQPQHFGDGTRLSIL.

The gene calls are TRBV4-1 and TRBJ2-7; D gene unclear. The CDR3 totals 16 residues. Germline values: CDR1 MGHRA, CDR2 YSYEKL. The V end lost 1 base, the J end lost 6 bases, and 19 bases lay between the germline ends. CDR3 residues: CASSQGTPRLSPEQYF. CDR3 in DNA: TGCGCCAGCAGCCAAGGAACCCCTAGGTTGAGTCCCGAGCAGTACTTC.

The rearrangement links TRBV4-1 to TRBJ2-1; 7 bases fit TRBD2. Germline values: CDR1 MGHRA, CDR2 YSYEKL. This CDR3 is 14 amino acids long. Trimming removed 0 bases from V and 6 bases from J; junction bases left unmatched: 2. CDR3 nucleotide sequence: TGCGCCAGCAGCCAAGAAGCGGGGCTCAATGAGCAGTTCTTC. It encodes CASSQEAGLNEQFF.

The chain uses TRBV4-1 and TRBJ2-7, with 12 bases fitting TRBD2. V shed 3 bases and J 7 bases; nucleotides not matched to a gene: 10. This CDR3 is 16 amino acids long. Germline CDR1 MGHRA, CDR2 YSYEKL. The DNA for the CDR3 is TGCGCCAGCAGCCAGGGACTAGCGGGTCCGTTGAGGGAGCAGTACTTC. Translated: CASSQGLAGPLREQYF.

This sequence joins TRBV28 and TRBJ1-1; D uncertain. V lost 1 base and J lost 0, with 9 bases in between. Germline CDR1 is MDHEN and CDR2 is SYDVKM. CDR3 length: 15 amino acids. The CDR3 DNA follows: TGTGCCAGCAGTTTATTGGGGAGAATGAACACTGAAGCTTTCTTT. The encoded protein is CASSLLGRMNTEAFF.

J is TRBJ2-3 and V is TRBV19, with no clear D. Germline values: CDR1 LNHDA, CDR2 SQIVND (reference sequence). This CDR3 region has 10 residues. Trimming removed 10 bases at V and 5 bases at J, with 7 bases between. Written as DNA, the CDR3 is TGTGCCACCACGGGAGATACGCAGTATTTT. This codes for CATTGDTQYF.

CDR3 region: CASSLTSAEQFF. As DNA, the CDR3 is TGTGCCAGCAGCTTGACTAGTGCGGAGCAGTTCTTC. The chain joins TRBV5-4 to TRBJ2-1; possibly TRBD2 for D (5 bases). Germline V gene lookup returns CDR1 SGHNT and CDR2 YYREEE (reference sequence). The germline V and J ends were trimmed by 1 base and 10 bases, with 9 bases remaining between them. This CDR3 has 12 amino acids.

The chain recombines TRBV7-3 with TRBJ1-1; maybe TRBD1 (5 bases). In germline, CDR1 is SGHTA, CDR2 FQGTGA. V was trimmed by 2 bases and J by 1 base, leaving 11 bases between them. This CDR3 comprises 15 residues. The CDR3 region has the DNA TGTGCCAGCAGCTTACTGACAGATTCGAACACTGAAGCTTTCTTT. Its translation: CASSLLTDSNTEAFF. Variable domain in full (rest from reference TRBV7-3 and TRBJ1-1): GAGVSQTPSNKVTEKGKYVELRCDPISGHTALYWYRQSLGQGPEFLIYFQGTGAADDSGLPNDRFFAVRPEGSVSTLKIQRTERGDSAVYLCASSLLTDSNTEAFFGQGTRLTVV.

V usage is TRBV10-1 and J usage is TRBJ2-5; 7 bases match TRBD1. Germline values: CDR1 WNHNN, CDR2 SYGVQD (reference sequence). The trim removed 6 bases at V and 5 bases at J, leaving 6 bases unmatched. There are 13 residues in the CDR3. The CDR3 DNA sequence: TGCGCCAGCAGCCCCGACAGGGATGAGACCCAGTACTTC. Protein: CASSPDRDETQYF.

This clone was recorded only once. CDR3 sequence reads: CASSPEAVNTGELFF. In DNA, the CDR3 is TGTGCCAGCTCACCAGAGGCAGTTAACACCGGGGAGCTGTTTTTT. The V call is TRBV18, the J call TRBJ2-2; D unclear. V was cut by 2 bases and J by 2 bases, with 9 bases left in between. Germline V gives CDR1 KGHSH, CDR2 LQKENI. This CDR3 region has 15 residues.

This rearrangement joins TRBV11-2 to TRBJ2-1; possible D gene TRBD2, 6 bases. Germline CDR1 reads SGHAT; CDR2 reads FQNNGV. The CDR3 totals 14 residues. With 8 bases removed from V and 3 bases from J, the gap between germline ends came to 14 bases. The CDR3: CASRGAGSYNEQFF. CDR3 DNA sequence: TGTGCCAGCCGCGGGGCTGGAAGCTACAATGAGCAGTTCTTC.

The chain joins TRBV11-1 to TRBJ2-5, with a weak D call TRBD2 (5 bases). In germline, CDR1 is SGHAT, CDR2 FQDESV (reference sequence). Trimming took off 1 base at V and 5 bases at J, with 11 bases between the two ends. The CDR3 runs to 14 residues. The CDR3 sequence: CASSLGSGSETQYF. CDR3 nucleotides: TGTGCCAGCAGCTTAGGGTCGGGGTCCGAGACCCAGTACTTC.

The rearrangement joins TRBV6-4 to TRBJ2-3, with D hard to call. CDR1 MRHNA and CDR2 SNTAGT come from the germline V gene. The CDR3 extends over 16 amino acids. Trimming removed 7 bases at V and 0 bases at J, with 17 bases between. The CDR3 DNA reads TGTGCCAGCACCCGACTTTGCAGCTCAAGCACAGATACGCAGTATTTT. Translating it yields CASTRLCSSSTDTQYF.

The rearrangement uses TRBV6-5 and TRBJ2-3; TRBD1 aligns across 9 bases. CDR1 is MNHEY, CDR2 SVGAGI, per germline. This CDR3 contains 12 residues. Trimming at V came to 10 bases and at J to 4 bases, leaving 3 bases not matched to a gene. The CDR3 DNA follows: TGTGCCATTGGGGACAGGGCAGATACGCAGTATTTT. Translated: CAIGDRADTQYF.

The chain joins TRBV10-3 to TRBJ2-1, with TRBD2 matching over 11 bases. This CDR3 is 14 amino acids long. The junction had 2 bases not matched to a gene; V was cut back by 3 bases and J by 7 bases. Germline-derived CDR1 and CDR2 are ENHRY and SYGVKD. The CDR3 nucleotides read TGTGCCATCAGTGAACTAGCGGGAGAAAATGAGCAGTTCTTC. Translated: CAISELAGENEQFF.